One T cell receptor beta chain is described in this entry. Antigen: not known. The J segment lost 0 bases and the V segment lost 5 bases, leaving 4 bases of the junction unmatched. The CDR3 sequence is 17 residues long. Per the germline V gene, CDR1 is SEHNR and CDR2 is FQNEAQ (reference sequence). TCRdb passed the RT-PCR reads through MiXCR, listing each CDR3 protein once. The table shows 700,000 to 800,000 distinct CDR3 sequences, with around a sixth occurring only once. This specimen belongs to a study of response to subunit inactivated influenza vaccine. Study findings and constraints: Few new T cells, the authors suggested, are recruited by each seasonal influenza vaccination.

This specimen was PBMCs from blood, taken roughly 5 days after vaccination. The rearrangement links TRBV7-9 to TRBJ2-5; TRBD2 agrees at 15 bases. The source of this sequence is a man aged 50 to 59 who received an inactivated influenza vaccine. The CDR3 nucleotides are TGTGCCAGCAGCCCCGGACTAGCGGGAGGGAACCAAGAGACCCAGTACTTC. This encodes CASSPGLAGGNQETQYF.